Listed below are T cell receptor beta chains from one sample, sequenced in a study of blood T cell repertoires in COVID-19. Libraries were prepared by immunoSEQ multiplex PCR; TCRdb keeps only in-frame clonotypes and omits some of them. The sample shows 95,000 to 120,000 clones, around 84% of them seen only once. Sequencing was done on a sample of peripheral blood. Receptors originate from a man aged 35-49 years with acute or convalescent COVID-19. The CDR3 runs from the conserved cysteine through the conserved F or W. The D gene is left open where the match is weak. Some rows have no size entry. The others give once, few or many, or a class for an expanded clone.

.	.	TRBJ2-7	TRBV30	TGTGCCTGGAGTGTAACCGGGGGCGAGCAGTACTTC	CAWSVTGGEQYF
TRBD1	.	TRBJ1-3	TRBV7-9	TGTGCCAGCCTAATCCTGGACAGGGATGGAAACACCATATATTTT	CASLILDRDGNTIYF
.	.	TRBJ1-1	TRBV5-4	TGTGCCAGCAGGCCTAGGGGGAAGGACACTGAAGCTTTCTTT	CASRPRGKDTEAFF
.	.	TRBJ2-1	TRBV27	TGTGCCAGCAATCACCAGGGGGGCTACAATGAGCAGTTCTTC	CASNHQGGYNEQFF
.	.	TRBJ2-4	TRBV12-3/TRBV12-4	TGTGCCAGCAGTTTAGACAGTATGAACATTCAGTACTTC	CASSLDSMNIQYF
TRBD1	.	TRBJ2-3	TRBV2	TGTGCCAGCAGTGGACAGGGGGCAGGGGGAGATACGCAGTATTTT	CASSGQGAGGDTQYF
TRBD2	.	TRBJ2-7	TRBV7-6	TGTGCCAGCAGCTTAGGGCTAGCGGGGGAGATACATTACTACGAGCAGTACTTC	CASSLGLAGEIHYYEQYF
.	once	TRBJ1-6	TRBV5-6	TGTGCCAGCAGCTTGGGTGGAGGCTATCTCCACTTT	CASSLGGGYLHF
.	.	TRBJ1-4	TRBV29-1	TGCAGCGTTGGTTTAACGGGCGGGAGGGAAAAACTGTTTTTT	CSVGLTGGREKLFF
.	.	TRBJ1-1	TRBV6-4	TGTGCCAGCAGTGAGAAGGGAGCAGCTTTCTTT	CASSEKGAAFF